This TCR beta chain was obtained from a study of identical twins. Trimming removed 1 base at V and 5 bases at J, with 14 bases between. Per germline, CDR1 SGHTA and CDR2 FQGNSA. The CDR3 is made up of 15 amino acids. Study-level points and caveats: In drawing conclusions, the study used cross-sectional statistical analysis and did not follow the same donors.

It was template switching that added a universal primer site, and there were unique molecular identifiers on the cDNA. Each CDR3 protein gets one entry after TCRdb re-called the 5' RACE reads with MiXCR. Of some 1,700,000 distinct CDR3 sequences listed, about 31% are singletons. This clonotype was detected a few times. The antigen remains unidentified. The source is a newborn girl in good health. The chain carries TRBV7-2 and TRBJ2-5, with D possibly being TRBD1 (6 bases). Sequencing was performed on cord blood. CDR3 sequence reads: CASSLDGGRRETQYF. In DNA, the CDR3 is TGTGCCAGCAGCTTAGATGGGGGCCGTAGGGAGACCCAGTACTTC. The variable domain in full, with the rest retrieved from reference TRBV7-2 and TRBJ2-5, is GAGVSQSPSNKVTEKGKDVELRCDPISGHTALYWYRQSLGQGLEFLIYFQGNSAPDKSGLPSDRFSAERTGGSVSTLTIQRTQQEDSAVYLCASSLDGGRRETQYFGPGTRLLVL.